Below are 8 T cell receptor beta chains sequenced from a single sample in a study of CD8 T cells in ankylosing spondylitis. Study-wide results and caveats: Blood from ankylosing spondylitis patients appeared to carry a characteristic eight-variant TCR beta motif.

TCRdb redid the calling of the 5' RACE reads with MiXCR, one entry per CDR3 protein. This sample carries about 510,000 distinct CDR3 sequences, about 5% of them seen once, and the ten largest clones take 3% to 4.5%. The antigens for these receptors are not known. The specimen was blood, either unsorted or a sorted T cell fraction (not recorded which). These receptors all stem from a male donor with ankylosing spondylitis.

In this sample, this clonotype turned up many times. This rearrangement joins TRBV20-1 to TRBJ2-7; 7 positions agree with TRBD1. The germline CDR1 and CDR2 sequences are DFQATT and SNEGSKA (reference sequence). Losses at the gene ends were 3 bases for V and 1 base for J; bases not matched to a gene: 9. There are 15 residues in the CDR3. The DNA of the CDR3 is TGCAGTGCTAGTGCCCCCGGGACAGCTTCCTACGAGCAGTACTTC. It codes for CSASAPGTASYEQYF.

The J gene is TRBJ2-5, the V gene TRBV4-3, with a tentative D call TRBD2 (6 bases). Germline V CDR1 and CDR2: LGHNA, YSLEER. V was trimmed by 3 bases and J by 0 bases, leaving 11 bases between them. CDR3 length: 15 residues. The CDR3 coding sequence is TGCGCCAGCAGCCAGCTACTAGCAGACCAAGAGACCCAGTACTTC. Encoded protein: CASSQLLADQETQYF.

This clonotype was found once. The genes are TRBV2 and TRBJ2-3; D is possibly TRBD2 (6 bases). V was clipped by 5 bases and J by 4 bases, with 16 bases between them. The CDR3 totals 15 residues. Germline values: CDR1 SNHLY, CDR2 FYNNEI. The DNA of the CDR3 is TGTGCCAGCAGTCCGGGACTCTTGGGGGCAGATACGCAGTATTTT. Translation: CASSPGLLGADTQYF.

This clonotype was counted ten times or more. This chain links TRBV4-3 with TRBJ2-1, with D unresolved. There are 15 residues in the CDR3. Germline V gene sequence: CDR1 LGHNA, CDR2 YSLEER. V gave up 0 bases and J gave up 4 bases, with 10 bases separating them. The CDR3 loop reads CASSQEISWYNEQFF. In nucleotides, the CDR3 is TGCGCCAGCAGCCAAGAGATTAGCTGGTACAATGAGCAGTTCTTC.

The sample holds many counts of this clonotype. The chain combines TRBV18 with TRBJ2-3, with TRBD1 as a possible D gene (6 bases). The germline CDR1 and CDR2 sequences are KGHSH and LQKENI. Trimming removed 3 bases from V and 5 bases from J, with 9 bases in between. This CDR3 contains 13 residues. The CDR3 sequence: CASSPGAQDTQYF. CDR3 nucleotides: TGTGCCAGCTCACCGGGGGCTCAAGATACGCAGTATTTT.

This clonotype was observed many times. The J gene is TRBJ1-2, the V gene TRBV15; D gene unclear. The CDR3 has 13 residues. Germline loops: CDR1 LNHNV, CDR2 YYDKDF (reference sequence). Trimming left V 1 base short and J 4 bases short, with 7 bases between. DNA for the CDR3: TGTGCCACCAGCAGAGGGGAGACCTATGGCTACACCTTC. This encodes CATSRGETYGYTF.

This clonotype was counted many times. The rearrangement uses TRBV10-3 and TRBJ2-7; TRBD1 matches at 10 bases. V trimming: 4 bases; J trimming: 4 bases; junction bases outside the gene matches: 1. This CDR3 is 13 amino acids long. From germline, CDR1 is ENHRY and CDR2 SYGVKD. Here the CDR3 DNA reads TGTGCCATCAGTGGGGGACAGGGGTACGAGCAGTACTTC. Its translation: CAISGGQGYEQYF.

This clonotype was counted many times. This chain uses TRBV24-1 with TRBJ2-7, with 8 bases fitting TRBD1. The J segment lost 5 bases and the V segment lost 2 bases, leaving 10 bases of the junction unmatched. This CDR3 contains 16 residues. Germline V gene sequence: CDR1 KGHDR, CDR2 SFDVKD. The CDR3 bases are TGTGCCACCAGTGATTCTCCCGGGACAGGTCTCCACGAGCAGTACTTC. It yields the protein CATSDSPGTGLHEQYF.